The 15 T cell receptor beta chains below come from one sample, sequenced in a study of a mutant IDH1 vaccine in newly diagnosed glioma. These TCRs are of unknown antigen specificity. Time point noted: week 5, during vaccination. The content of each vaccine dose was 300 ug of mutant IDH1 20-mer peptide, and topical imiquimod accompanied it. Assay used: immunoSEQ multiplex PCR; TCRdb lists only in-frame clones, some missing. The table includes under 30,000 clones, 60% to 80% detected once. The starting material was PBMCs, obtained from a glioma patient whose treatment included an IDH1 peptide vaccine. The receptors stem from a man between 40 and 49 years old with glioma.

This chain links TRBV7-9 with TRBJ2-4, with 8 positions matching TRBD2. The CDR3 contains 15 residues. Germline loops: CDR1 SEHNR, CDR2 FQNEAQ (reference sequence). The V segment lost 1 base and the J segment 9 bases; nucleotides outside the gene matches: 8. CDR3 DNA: TGTGCCAGCAGCTTAGGGGGAGCGGGAGTGGCCATTCAGTACTTC. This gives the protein CASSLGGAGVAIQYF.

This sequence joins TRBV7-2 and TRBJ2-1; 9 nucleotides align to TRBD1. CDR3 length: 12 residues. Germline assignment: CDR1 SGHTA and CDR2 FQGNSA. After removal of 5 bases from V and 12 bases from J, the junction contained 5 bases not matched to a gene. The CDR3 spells CASSLQGAGQFF. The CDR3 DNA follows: TGTGCCAGCAGCCTACAGGGGGCTGGGCAGTTCTTC.

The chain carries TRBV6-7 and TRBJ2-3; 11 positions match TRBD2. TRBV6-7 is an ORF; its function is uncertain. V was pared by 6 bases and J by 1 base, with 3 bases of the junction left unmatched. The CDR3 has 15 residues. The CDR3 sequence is CASRSGLAGTDTQYF. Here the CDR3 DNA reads TGTGCCAGCAGATCGGGACTAGCGGGCACAGATACGCAGTATTTT.

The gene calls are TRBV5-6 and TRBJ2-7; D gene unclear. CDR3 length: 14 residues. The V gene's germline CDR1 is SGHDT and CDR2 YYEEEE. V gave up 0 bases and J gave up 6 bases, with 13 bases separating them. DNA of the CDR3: TGTGCCAGCAGCTTGGGGCTAGAAAGTCGCGAGCAGTACTTC. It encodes CASSLGLESREQYF.

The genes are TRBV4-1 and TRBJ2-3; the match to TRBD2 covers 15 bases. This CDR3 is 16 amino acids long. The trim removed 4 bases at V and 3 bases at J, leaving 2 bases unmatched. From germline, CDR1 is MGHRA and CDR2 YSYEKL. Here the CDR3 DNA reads TGCGCCAGCAGCCTAGGACTAGCGGGAGGGACAGATACGCAGTATTTT. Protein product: CASSLGLAGGTDTQYF.

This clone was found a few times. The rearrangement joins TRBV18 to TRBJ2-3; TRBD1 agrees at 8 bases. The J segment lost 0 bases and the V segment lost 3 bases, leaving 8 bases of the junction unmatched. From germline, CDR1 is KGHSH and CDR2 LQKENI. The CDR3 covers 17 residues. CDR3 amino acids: CASSPNGQGGSTDTQYF. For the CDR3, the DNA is TGTGCCAGCTCACCGAACGGACAGGGTGGGAGCACAGATACGCAGTATTTT.

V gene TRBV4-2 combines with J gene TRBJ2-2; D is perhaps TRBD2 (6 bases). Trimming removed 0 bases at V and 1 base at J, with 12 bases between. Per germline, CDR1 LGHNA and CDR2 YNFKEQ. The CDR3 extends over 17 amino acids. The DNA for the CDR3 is TGTGCCAGCAGCCAAGATCCCTGGGACTTGAACACCGGGGAGCTGTTTTTT. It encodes CASSQDPWDLNTGELFF.

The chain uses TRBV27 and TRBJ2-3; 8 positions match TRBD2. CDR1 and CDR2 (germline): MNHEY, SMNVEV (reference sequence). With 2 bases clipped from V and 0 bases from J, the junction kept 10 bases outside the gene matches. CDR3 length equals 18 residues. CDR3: CASSLHRLAWGSTDTQYF. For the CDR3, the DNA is TGTGCCAGCAGTTTACATAGACTAGCGTGGGGGAGCACAGATACGCAGTATTTT.

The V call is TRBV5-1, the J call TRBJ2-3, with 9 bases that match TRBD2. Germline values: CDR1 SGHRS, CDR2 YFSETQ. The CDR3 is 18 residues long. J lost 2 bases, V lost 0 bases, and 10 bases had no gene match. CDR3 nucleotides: TGCGCCAGCAGCTTGGTTACTAACCTAGCGGGATTCACAGATACGCAGTATTTT. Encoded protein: CASSLVTNLAGFTDTQYF.

As DNA, the CDR3 is TGTGCCATCAGTGAGTCGACGGTGAGCCCAGGAAACACCATATATTTT. This translates into CAISESTVSPGNTIYF. This rearrangement joins TRBV10-3 to TRBJ1-3; D unclear. Trimming removed 0 bases from V and 4 bases from J, with 13 bases in between. This CDR3 is built from 16 residues. Looked up from germline, CDR1 is ENHRY and CDR2 is SYGVKD.

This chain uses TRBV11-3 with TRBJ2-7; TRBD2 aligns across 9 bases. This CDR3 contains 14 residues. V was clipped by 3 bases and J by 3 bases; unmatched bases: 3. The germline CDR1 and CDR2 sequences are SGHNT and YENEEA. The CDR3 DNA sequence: TGTGCCAGCAGCTTCGGCGGGAGGGGCTACGAGCAGTACTTC. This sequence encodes CASSFGGRGYEQYF.

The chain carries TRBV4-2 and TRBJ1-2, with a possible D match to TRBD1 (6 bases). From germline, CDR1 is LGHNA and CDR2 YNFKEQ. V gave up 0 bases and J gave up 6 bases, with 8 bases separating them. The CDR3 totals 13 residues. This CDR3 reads CASSQDRGDGYTF. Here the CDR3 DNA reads TGTGCCAGCAGCCAAGACAGGGGAGATGGCTACACCTTC.

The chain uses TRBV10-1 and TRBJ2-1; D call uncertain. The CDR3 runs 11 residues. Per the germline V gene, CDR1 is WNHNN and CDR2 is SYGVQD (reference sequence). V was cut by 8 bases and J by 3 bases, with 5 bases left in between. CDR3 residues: CASAFYNEQFF. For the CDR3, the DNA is TGCGCCAGCGCTTTCTACAATGAGCAGTTCTTC.

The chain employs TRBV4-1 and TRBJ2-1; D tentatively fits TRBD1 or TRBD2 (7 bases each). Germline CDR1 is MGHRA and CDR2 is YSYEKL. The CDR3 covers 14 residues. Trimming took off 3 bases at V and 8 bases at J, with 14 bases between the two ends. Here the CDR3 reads CASSHETGRDEQFF. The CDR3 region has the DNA TGCGCCAGCAGCCATGAGACAGGGAGGGATGAGCAGTTCTTC.

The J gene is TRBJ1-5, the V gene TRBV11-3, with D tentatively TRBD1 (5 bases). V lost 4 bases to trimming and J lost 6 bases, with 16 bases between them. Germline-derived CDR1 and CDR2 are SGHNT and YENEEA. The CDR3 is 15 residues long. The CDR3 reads CASSSAGRAPQPQHF. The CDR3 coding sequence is TGTGCCAGCAGCTCCGCGGGACGGGCCCCTCAGCCCCAGCATTTT.